This is a list of T cell receptor beta chains from one sample in a study of cytomegalovirus exposure and HLA in healthy donors. TCRdb's copy holds only in-frame clones and misses some; the assay was immunoSEQ multiplex PCR. This table has about 190,000 clones, around 84% appearing once. Sequencing input: PBMCs. These receptors were collected from a woman between 45 and 60 years old in good health and CMV-seropositive. Each CDR3 is given with its conserved first and last residue. D genes are given only for firm matches. Some rows have no size entry. The others give once, few or many, or a class for an expanded clone.

J,V,size,D,CDR3,DNA
TRBJ2-7,TRBV2,.,TRBD2,CASLLAYEQYF,TGTGCCAGCTTACTAGCGTACGAGCAGTACTTC
TRBJ2-7,TRBV28,few,.,CASSSPTGPYEQYF,TGTGCCAGCAGTTCCCCGACAGGCCCCTACGAGCAGTACTTC
TRBJ1-2,TRBV6-6,.,.,CASTPGQTYGYTF,TGTGCCAGCACACCAGGACAGACCTATGGCTACACCTTC
TRBJ2-7,TRBV30,.,TRBD1,CAWSTTGTGDLFRQYF,TGTGCCTGGAGTACGACCGGGACAGGGGACTTATTCCGGCAGTACTTC
TRBJ2-7,TRBV5-4,.,.,CASTWTLKRAKYEQYF,TGTGCCAGCACCTGGACATTAAAACGGGCGAAATACGAGCAGTACTTC
TRBJ1-6,TRBV19,once,TRBD1,CAGYSIRDRVDSPLHF,TGTGCCGGCTACTCGATCCGGGACAGGGTTGATTCACCCCTCCACTTT
TRBJ2-3,TRBV2,.,TRBD1,CASRPGQAPDTQYF,TGTGCCAGCAGACCGGGACAGGCACCAGATACGCAGTATTTT
TRBJ1-5,TRBV7-2,.,.,CAGSSTTGYQPQHF,TGTGCCGGCAGCTCCACGACAGGTTATCAGCCCCAGCATTTT
TRBJ2-1,TRBV15,.,TRBD2,CATSRDLSGGDNEQFF,TGTGCCACCAGCAGAGATTTAAGCGGGGGAGACAATGAGCAGTTCTTC
TRBJ1-5,TRBV6-5,.,.,CASSPGTVNQPQHF,TGTGCCAGCAGCCCCGGGACTGTCAATCAGCCCCAGCATTTT
TRBJ2-3,TRBV29-1,.,TRBD2,CSVRTSGGSDTQYF,TGCAGCGTTAGGACTAGCGGGGGGTCAGATACGCAGTATTTT
TRBJ2-3,TRBV5-6,.,TRBD1,CASYRGRTSTDTQYF,TGTGCCAGCTACAGGGGACGAACTAGCACAGATACGCAGTATTTT
TRBJ1-3,TRBV12-5,.,.,CASGKTGSGNTIYF,TGTGCTAGTGGTAAAACAGGGTCTGGAAACACCATATATTTT
TRBJ1-5,TRBV5-1,few,.,CASSPDSSNQPQHF,TGCGCCAGCAGCCCGGACAGTTCCAATCAGCCCCAGCATTTT
TRBJ2-3,TRBV18,.,.,CASSPVLAASDTQYF,TGTGCCAGCTCACCTGTACTAGCTGCCTCGGATACGCAGTATTTT
TRBJ2-5,TRBV4-1,once,TRBD2,CASSPETSGLVMQYF,TGCGCCAGCAGCCCCGAGACTAGCGGACTCGTAATGCAGTACTTC
TRBJ2-5,TRBV29-1,.,TRBD2,CSVETGSVGRGARQETQYF,TGCAGCGTTGAAACAGGGTCAGTCGGGCGGGGGGCCCGTCAAGAGACCCAGTACTTC
TRBJ1-3,TRBV6-5,.,.,CASSESGRGNTIYF,TGTGCCAGCAGTGAAAGCGGTCGAGGAAACACCATATATTTT
TRBJ1-1,TRBV29-1,few,TRBD1,CSVGGQLNTEAFF,TGCAGCGTAGGGGGACAGTTGAACACTGAAGCTTTCTTT
TRBJ2-7,TRBV7-2,.,TRBD2,CASSKLAGEVEQYF,TGTGCCAGCAGCAAACTAGCGGGGGAGGTCGAGCAGTACTTC
TRBJ2-3,TRBV4-3,.,TRBD1,CASSQDGTGVTDTQYF,TGCGCCAGCAGCCAAGATGGGACAGGGGTGACAGATACGCAGTATTTT
TRBJ2-2,TRBV15,once,.,CATSRVLGLGGSGELFF,TGTGCCACCAGCAGAGTTCTGGGACTAGGGGGCTCCGGGGAGCTGTTTTTT
TRBJ1-5,TRBV19,.,.,CASSIGGGRGQPQHF,TGTGCCAGTAGTATAGGGGGGGGGCGCGGGCAGCCCCAGCATTTT
TRBJ1-2,TRBV5-1,.,.,CASSLGQSPYTF,TGCGCCAGCAGCTTGGGCCAGTCTCCTTACACCTTC
TRBJ1-1,TRBV7-9,.,TRBD1,CASSPKTGKLTEAFF,TGTGCCAGCAGCCCAAAGACAGGGAAGCTCACTGAAGCTTTCTTT
TRBJ1-1,TRBV4-1,.,.,CASSLGGNTEAFF,TGCGCCAGCAGCCTCGGGGGGAACACTGAAGCTTTCTTT
TRBJ1-5,TRBV30,.,.,CAWGLMDQPQHF,TGTGCCTGGGGACTGATGGATCAGCCCCAGCATTTT
TRBJ2-1,TRBV28,.,.,CASALPRDRPPIYNEQFF,TGTGCCAGCGCTCTCCCGCGGGACAGACCCCCCATCTACAATGAGCAGTTCTTC
TRBJ1-3,TRBV7-9,.,.,CASSGQGNTIYF,TGTGCCAGCAGCGGACAGGGAAACACCATATATTTT
TRBJ2-5,TRBV5-1,.,TRBD1,CASSLGQGQETQYF,TGCGCCAGCAGCTTGGGACAGGGCCAAGAGACCCAGTACTTC
TRBJ1-1,TRBV6-5,.,TRBD1,CASSFPDRDVAFF,TGTGCCAGCAGTTTCCCTGACAGGGACGTAGCTTTCTTT
TRBJ2-1,TRBV7-2,.,.,CASSLMSNEQFF,TGTGCCAGCAGCTTAATGAGCAATGAGCAGTTCTTC
TRBJ1-6,TRBV28,.,TRBD1,CASRTWDRGDNSPLHF,TGTGCCAGCAGAACTTGGGACAGGGGAGACAATTCACCCCTCCACTTT
TRBJ2-1,TRBV4-1,.,TRBD2,CASSQLASGGIYNEQFF,TGCGCCAGCAGCCAATTGGCTAGCGGGGGGATCTACAATGAGCAGTTCTTC
TRBJ2-7,TRBV2,.,TRBD1,CASDRENEQYF,TGTGCCAGCGACAGGGAAAACGAGCAGTACTTC